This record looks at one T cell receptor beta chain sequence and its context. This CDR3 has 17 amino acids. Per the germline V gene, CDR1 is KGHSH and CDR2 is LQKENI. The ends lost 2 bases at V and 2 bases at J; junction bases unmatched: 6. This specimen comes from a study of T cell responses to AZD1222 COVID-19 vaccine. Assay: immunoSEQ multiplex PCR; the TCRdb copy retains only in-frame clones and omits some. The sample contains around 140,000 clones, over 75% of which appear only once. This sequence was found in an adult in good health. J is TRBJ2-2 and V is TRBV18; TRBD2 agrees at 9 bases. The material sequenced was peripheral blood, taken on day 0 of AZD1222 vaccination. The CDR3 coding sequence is TGTGCCAGCTCACCATTGCAGCGGGGGGTCAACACCGGGGAGCTGTTTTTT. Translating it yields CASSPLQRGVNTGELFF.